This T cell receptor beta chain was recovered during a study of blood T cells in healthy people across ages. This clonotype has more than one count but fewer than ten. Its target is unknown. Germline loops: CDR1 MNHEY, CDR2 SMNVEV (reference sequence). V trimming: 3 bases; J trimming: 4 bases; junction bases outside the gene matches: 12. The CDR3 contains 17 residues. Study-wide results and caveats: With unsorted PBMCs, a conclusive comparison of naive versus antigen-experienced cells was not possible. When one million T cells were used, diversity estimates were thought to be underestimates.

For the second PCR, which ran for about 6 to 11 cycles, a sample-barcoded 5' primer and a J-beta primer mix were used. Each cDNA molecule was tagged by a template-switch adaptor with 12 random nucleotides. A single record per CDR3 protein comes from TCRdb applying MiXCR to the 5' RACE reads. The data show 1.4 million to 1.5 million distinct CDR3 sequences, about 43% seen once. Every sample gave at least 5.5 micrograms of total RNA when it was extracted. The V gene is TRBV27, the J gene TRBJ2-3; the match to TRBD2 covers 8 bases. Sequences were obtained from blood. The clonotype comes from a young woman in good health. The CDR3 region is CASSFSWSGGGADTQYF. The CDR3 DNA reads as TGTGCCAGCAGTTTCTCGTGGAGCGGGGGAGGGGCAGATACGCAGTATTTT.